This TCR beta chain was retrieved from a study of shared clonotypes between healthy human individuals. Study-level background: Each donor's CD8 memory used one plate, CD8 naive two, each CD4 subset three.

The CDR3 contains 19 residues. Donors had no recently reported acute infections or vaccinations and were HIV-negative. The study ran the assay at deep level. This table comes from immunoSEQ multiplex PCR, and its TCRdb copy is limited to in-frame clones, with some not included. This table has about 680,000 clones, 74% appearing once. Sequences were obtained from memory CD4+ T cells sorted from blood. Indicated subset: CD45RA-negative fraction. The rearrangement uses TRBV1 and TRBJ2-6; the table's D call TRBD2 went unverified against the DNA. TRBV1 is tagged as a pseudogene. This sequence originates from a woman under 40 in good health. Written as DNA, the CDR3 is TGCACCAGCAGCCAAGTTCCTAGCGGGAGGGGGTCTGGGGCCAACGTCCTGACTTTC. This encodes CTSSQVPSGRGSGANVLTF.